This T cell receptor (beta chain) comes out of a study of regulatory T cells in long-lasting Graves disease. Comments on this clonotype: The antigen remains undetermined. Compared with germline, one end of the junction differs, possibly owing to a read error.

CDR3 length: 18 amino acids. Germline V gives CDR1 MNHEY, CDR2 SVGEGT. The time point: newly diagnosed GD, antithyroid drugs for less than 3 months. With RNA extracted from PBMCs as input, the TCR library was made. Library construction for TCR beta used iRepertoire HTBI primers and Arm-PCR of CDR3 regions. MiXCR, run by TCRdb on the multiplex PCR reads, gives a single entry per CDR3 protein. Of 550,000 to 600,000 distinct CDR3 sequences listed, about 16% were seen once; the top ten hold about 12%. Overall study results and limits: TRBV28 was favored in persistent disease, as were TRBJ1-2 and TRBJ2-5.

These sequences were also reported in another study, on T cells in Graves' hyperthyroidism and ophthalmopathy. Per that study: The patients, who ranged from 18 to 65 in age, presented with newly diagnosed hyperthyroidism lasting under 2 months.

Sequencing used peripheral blood mononuclear cells (PBMCs), obtained at new diagnosis, from a patient treated with antithyroid drugs. This sequence joins TRBV6-2 or TRBV6-3 and TRBJ2-3; 9 bases align to TRBD2. The sequence came from a man between 18 and 35 years old with Graves disease. The CDR3 protein is CASSYTQLGSGGRDMQYF. The CDR3 DNA sequence: TGTGCCAGCAGTTACACCCAACTTGGTAGCGGGGGCCGTGATATGCAGTATTTT.